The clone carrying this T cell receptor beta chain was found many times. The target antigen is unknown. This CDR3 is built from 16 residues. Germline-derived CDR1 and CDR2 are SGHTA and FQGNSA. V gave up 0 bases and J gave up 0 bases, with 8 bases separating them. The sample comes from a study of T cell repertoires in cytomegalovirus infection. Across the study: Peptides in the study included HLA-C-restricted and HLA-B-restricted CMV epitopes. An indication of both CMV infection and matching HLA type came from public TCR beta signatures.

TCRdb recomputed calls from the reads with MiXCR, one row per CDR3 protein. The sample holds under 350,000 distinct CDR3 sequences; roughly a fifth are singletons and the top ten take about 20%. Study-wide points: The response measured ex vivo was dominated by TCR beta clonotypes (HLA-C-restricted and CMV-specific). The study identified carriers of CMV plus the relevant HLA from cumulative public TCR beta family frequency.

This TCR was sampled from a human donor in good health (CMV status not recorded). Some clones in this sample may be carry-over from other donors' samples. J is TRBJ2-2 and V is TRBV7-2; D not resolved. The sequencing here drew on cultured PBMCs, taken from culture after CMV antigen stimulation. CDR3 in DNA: TGTGCCAGCAGCTTAGCCCCCCTAGCGAACACCGGGGAGCTGTTTTTT. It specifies CASSLAPLANTGELFF.